This is a list of T cell receptor beta chains from one sample in a study of cytomegalovirus exposure and HLA in healthy donors. Sequenced by immunoSEQ multiplex PCR; TCRdb stores in-frame clones only, minus some. The sample carries about 100,000 clones, about three quarters recorded once. Material: PBMCs. The receptors originated from a young woman in good health and CMV-seropositive. CDR3s include the opening cysteine and the closing phenylalanine or tryptophan. A D gene is named only where the DNA matches it firmly. Clone size appears in some rows only: once, few, many, or a class for an expanded clone.

j_call	v_call	cdr3_length	d_call	clone_size	cdr3_nt	cdr3_aa
TRBJ2-7	TRBV2	19	TRBD2	NA	TGTGCCAGCAGTGGGCCGACTAGCGGGGGTTTTCCCCCGCTTAACGAGCAGTACTTC	CASSGPTSGGFPPLNEQYF
TRBJ1-1	TRBV19	13	NA	NA	TGTGCCAGTAGTATTTCAGGTAACACTGAAGCTTTCTTT	CASSISGNTEAFF
TRBJ1-1	TRBV27	15	NA	NA	TGTGCCAGCAGTTTATCTCCAGGGCCGAACACTGAAGCTTTCTTT	CASSLSPGPNTEAFF
TRBJ1-5	TRBV19	16	TRBD1	NA	TGTGCCAGTAGTGAATCAGGGGGGTTAAACGATCAGCCCCAGCATTTT	CASSESGGLNDQPQHF
TRBJ1-5	TRBV2	15	NA	NA	TGTGCCAGCAGTGAAGACAGGGTAACGGGTCAGCCCCAGCATTTT	CASSEDRVTGQPQHF
TRBJ1-1	TRBV4-2	14	TRBD1	once	TGTGCCAGCAGCCAAATGGACAGGCCAAGGGAAGCTTTCTTT	CASSQMDRPREAFF
TRBJ2-3	TRBV6-5	15	TRBD2	NA	TGTGCCAGCAGTTACTCGGGACTAGCTACAGATACGCAGTATTTT	CASSYSGLATDTQYF
TRBJ2-2	TRBV30	15	TRBD1	NA	TGTGCCTGGAGTCAGGGGGCCAAGCTCACCGGGGAGCTGTTTTTT	CAWSQGAKLTGELFF
TRBJ2-7	TRBV19	14	NA	once	TGTGCCAGTAGTACGGGTTACCTTCAGGGCGAGCAGTACTTC	CASSTGYLQGEQYF
TRBJ2-7	TRBV7-6	16	NA	NA	TGTGCCAGCAGCCCCGCCGGGGGTGTCCTCTCCTACGAGCAGTACTTC	CASSPAGGVLSYEQYF
TRBJ2-7	TRBV30	15	TRBD2	NA	TGTGCCTGGAGTGGGGGACTAGCGGCTTCCTACGAGCAGTACTTC	CAWSGGLAASYEQYF
TRBJ1-1	TRBV2	13	NA	NA	TGTGCCAGCAGTCGAACAGGGCGGACTGAAGCTTTCTTT	CASSRTGRTEAFF
TRBJ2-7	TRBV5-1	15	TRBD2	NA	TGCGCCAGCAGCCAATCTAGCGGGAAAACCTACGAGCAGTACTTC	CASSQSSGKTYEQYF
TRBJ2-7	TRBV6-5	12	NA	NA	TGTGCCAGCAGTTTAGGAGGAAACGAGCAGTACTTC	CASSLGGNEQYF
TRBJ2-5	TRBV2	13	NA	NA	TGTGCCAGCGGGAGCAGGGGCAGGGGGACCCAGTACTTC	CASGSRGRGTQYF
TRBJ2-5	TRBV2	15	TRBD2	NA	TGTGCCAGCAGCCCGGGACTAGCCTTCGGAGAGACCCAGTACTTC	CASSPGLAFGETQYF
TRBJ2-3	TRBV29-1	15	TRBD2	NA	TGCAGCCTGGGAATTAGCGGGGCCGGTACAGATACGCAGTATTTT	CSLGISGAGTDTQYF
TRBJ2-7	TRBV4-1	15	NA	NA	TGCGCCAGCAGCCAAGAAGGCGGTAGCTCCTACGAGCAGTACTTC	CASSQEGGSSYEQYF
TRBJ1-5	TRBV28	13	NA	few	TGTGCCAGCAGTTCAACGGGCAATCAGCCCCAGCATTTT	CASSSTGNQPQHF
TRBJ1-5	TRBV5-6	14	NA	few	TGTGCCAGCAGCTTGAAAACTGGCAATCAGCCCCAGCATTTT	CASSLKTGNQPQHF
TRBJ2-1	TRBV6-5	14	TRBD2	NA	TGTGCCAGCAGAAGACTAGCGGAGGGGTATGAGCAGTTCTTC	CASRRLAEGYEQFF
TRBJ2-1	TRBV5-4	16	NA	NA	TGTGCCAGCAGCCCGTATCTATGGGGGGAGGCCAATGAGCAGTTCTTC	CASSPYLWGEANEQFF
TRBJ2-3	TRBV6-5	15	TRBD2	NA	TGTGCCAGCAGTTACCGTAGCGGGACCCCAGATACGCAGTATTTT	CASSYRSGTPDTQYF
TRBJ2-7	TRBV28	16	NA	NA	TGTGCCAGCAGTGGTACAGGCTCGTCAAATACCTACGAGCAGTACTTC	CASSGTGSSNTYEQYF
TRBJ2-7	TRBV25-1	14	NA	NA	TGTGCCAGCACTGGGGTCCTGGACACCTACGAGCAGTACTTC	CASTGVLDTYEQYF
TRBJ1-1	TRBV19	14	TRBD1	few	TGTGCCAGTAGTATCGGGACAGTGAACACTGAAGCTTTCTTT	CASSIGTVNTEAFF
TRBJ1-5	TRBV2	13	NA	once	TGTGCCAGCAGTGGAGAGGGCAATCAGCCCCAGCATTTT	CASSGEGNQPQHF